These T cell receptor beta chains were read from a single sample in a study of blood T cell repertoires in COVID-19. The protocol was immunoSEQ multiplex PCR, while the TCRdb copy is restricted to in-frame clones and leaves out a portion. The sample shows roughly 250,000 clones, about 89% of them seen only once. Sequenced input: peripheral blood. The source is a young man with acute or convalescent COVID-19. Both conserved end residues are part of each CDR3. Fields, in order: clone size, V gene, D gene, J gene, CDR3 protein, CDR3 DNA. The D gene is left open where the match is weak. Clone size is stated in some rows and not others, as once, few, many or a class when expanded.

NA	TRBV6-1	TRBD2	TRBJ2-3	CASSELPWGAGGRRDTDTQYF	TGTGCCAGCAGTGAACTTCCTTGGGGCGCGGGGGGTAGGAGGGACACAGATACGCAGTATTTT
NA	TRBV3-1/TRBV3-2	TRBD1	TRBJ1-2	CASTLGQVYDYGYTF	TGTGCCAGCACCTTGGGACAGGTGTACGACTATGGCTACACCTTC
NA	TRBV7-8	TRBD1	TRBJ1-5	CASSFTGALGPQHF	TGTGCCAGCAGCTTTACAGGGGCCCTAGGGCCCCAGCATTTT
NA	TRBV19	NA	TRBJ1-2	CASSLQAGGYTF	TGTGCCAGTAGTCTTCAGGCGGGTGGCTACACCTTC
NA	TRBV11-2	NA	TRBJ2-7	CASSFYTRISF	TGTGCCAGCAGCTTTTACACCCGAATCTCCTTC
NA	TRBV15	NA	TRBJ1-4	CATSRDSVSNEKLFF	TGTGCCACCAGCAGAGATTCTGTTTCCAATGAAAAACTGTTTTTT
NA	TRBV11-2	NA	TRBJ1-1	CASRLGFETFF	TGTGCCAGCAGATTGGGCTTTGAAACTTTCTTT
NA	TRBV3-1/TRBV3-2	NA	TRBJ1-1	CASSQDERVEAFF	TGTGCCAGCAGCCAAGATGAACGGGTTGAAGCTTTCTTT
NA	TRBV4-1	TRBD1	TRBJ1-5	CASSRRQGVEQPQHF	TGCGCCAGCAGCCGCCGACAGGGGGTGGAGCAGCCCCAGCATTTT
few	TRBV28	NA	TRBJ2-5	CASQETVYQETQYF	TGTGCCAGCCAAGAGACAGTGTACCAAGAGACCCAGTACTTC
NA	TRBV7-2	TRBD1	TRBJ1-2	CASSQINLRQGGYTF	TGTGCCAGCAGCCAGATCAATTTGCGACAGGGCGGCTACACCTTC
NA	TRBV12-5	NA	TRBJ1-6	CASGSERNSPLHF	TGTGCTAGTGGTTCCGAGAGAAATTCACCCCTCCACTTT
NA	TRBV19	NA	TRBJ1-5	CASSIRGPSNQPQHF	TGTGCCAGTAGTATAAGAGGGCCTAGCAATCAGCCCCAGCATTTT
NA	TRBV5-1	NA	TRBJ1-2	CASSFLQGGYGYTF	TGCGCCAGCAGCTTTTTACAGGGAGGGTACGGCTACACCTTC